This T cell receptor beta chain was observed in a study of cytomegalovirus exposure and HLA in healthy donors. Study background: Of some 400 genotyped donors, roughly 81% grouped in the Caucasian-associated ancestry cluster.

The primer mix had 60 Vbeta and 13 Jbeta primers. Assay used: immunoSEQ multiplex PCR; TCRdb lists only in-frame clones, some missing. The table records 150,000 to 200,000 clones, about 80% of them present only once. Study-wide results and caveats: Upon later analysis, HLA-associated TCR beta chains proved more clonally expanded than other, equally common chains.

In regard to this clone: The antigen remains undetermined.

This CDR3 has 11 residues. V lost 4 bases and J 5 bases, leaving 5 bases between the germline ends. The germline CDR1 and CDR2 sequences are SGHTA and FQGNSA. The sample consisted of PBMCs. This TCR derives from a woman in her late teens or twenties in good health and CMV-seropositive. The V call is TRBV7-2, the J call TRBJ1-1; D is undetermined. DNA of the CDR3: TGTGCCAGCAGCTCATTTACTGAAGCTTTCTTT. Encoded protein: CASSSFTEAFF.